The source of this T cell receptor (beta chain) is a study of blood T cell repertoires in COVID-19. On the study more broadly: Specimens from acute and convalescent COVID-19 originated in the United States, Italy and Spain. From T cells, B-cell-depleted T cells, or PBMCs came the material, which was cDNA or gDNA.

This clone was detected only a few times. The repertoire was sequenced with immunoSEQ multiplex PCR; TCRdb's copy has only in-frame clones and lacks some. The repertoire holds around 42,000 clones, with around 91% as singletons. Trimming stripped 0 bases from V and 2 bases from J, with 8 bases between. Germline CDR1 reads SGHNT; CDR2 reads YYREEE (reference sequence). This CDR3 is 14 amino acids long. The sequenced sample consisted of peripheral blood. V is TRBV5-4 and J is TRBJ1-1; D is unresolved. The TCR comes from a man aged 50 to 60 with active COVID-19. Here the CDR3 reads CASSLAQRNTEAFF. The DNA of the CDR3 is TGTGCCAGCAGCTTGGCACAGAGAAACACTGAAGCTTTCTTT.